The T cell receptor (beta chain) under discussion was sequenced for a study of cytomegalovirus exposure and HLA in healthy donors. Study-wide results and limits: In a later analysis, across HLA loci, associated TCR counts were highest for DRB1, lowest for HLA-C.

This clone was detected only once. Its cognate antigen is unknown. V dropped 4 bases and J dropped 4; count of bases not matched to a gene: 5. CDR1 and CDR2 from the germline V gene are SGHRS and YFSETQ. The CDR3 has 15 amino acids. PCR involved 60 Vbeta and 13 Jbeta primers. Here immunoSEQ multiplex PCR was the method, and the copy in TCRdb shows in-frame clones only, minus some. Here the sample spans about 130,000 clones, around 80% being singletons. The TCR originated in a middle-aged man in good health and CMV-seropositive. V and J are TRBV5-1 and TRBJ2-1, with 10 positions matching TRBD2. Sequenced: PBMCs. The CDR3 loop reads CASSPPSGSYNEQFF. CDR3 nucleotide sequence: TGCGCCAGCAGCCCTCCTAGCGGGAGTTACAATGAGCAGTTCTTC.